Each of the 18 T cell receptor beta chains below was sequenced from the same sample in a study of blood T cells in healthy people across ages. Next came a second PCR, run for roughly 7 to 12 cycles, which used a sample-barcoded 5' primer along with a J-beta primer mix. Using its own MiXCR run on the 5' RACE reads, TCRdb lists one record per CDR3 protein. The sample includes some 710,000 distinct CDR3 sequences, about half of them seen just once. The specimen sequenced was blood. These receptor sequences come from an elderly man in good health.

Turning to this clonotype: Its ends do not fully match the called genes, so a read error is possible. The chain is built from TRBV5-5 and TRBJ2-3; D remains unclear. Germline CDR1 SGHKS, CDR2 YYEKEE (reference sequence). The CDR3 covers 16 residues. As DNA, the CDR3 is TGTGCCAGCAGCTTGCAACTGTCCCACAGCACGGATACGCAGTATTTT. It yields the protein CASSLQLSHSTDTQYF. Combining the CDR3 with reference TRBV5-5 and TRBJ2-3 gives the whole variable domain DAGVTQSPTHLIKTRGQQVTLRCSPISGHKSVSWYQQVLGQGPQFIFQYYEKEERGRGNFPDRFSARQFPNYSSELNVNALLLGDSALYLCASSLQLSHSTDTQYFGPGTRLTVL.

This chain joins TRBV30 and TRBJ2-7, with TRBD1 as a possible D gene (5 bases). Germline CDR1 is GTSNPN and CDR2 is SVGIG (reference sequence). V was clipped by 1 base and J by 4 bases, with 8 bases between them. CDR3 length equals 12 residues. DNA of the CDR3: TGTGCCTGGAGTGGACAGACATACGAGCAGTACTTC. It encodes CAWSGQTYEQYF.

The CDR3 coding sequence is TGTGCCAGCAGCCCCCACTCGGAGCGGGGGGACACAGATACGCAGTATTTT. This codes for CASSPHSERGDTDTQYF. The genes are TRBV7-8 and TRBJ2-3; TRBD2 aligns across 9 bases. CDR1 and CDR2 from the germline V gene are SGHVS and FQNEAQ. After removal of 5 bases from V and 2 bases from J, the junction contained 11 bases not matched to a gene. There are 17 residues in the CDR3.

This clonotype has a handful of counts. The chain has TRBV6-5 and TRBJ2-4; tentatively, D is TRBD1 (5 bases). V dropped 0 bases and J dropped 1 base, with 10 bases sitting between them. Per germline, CDR1 MNHEY and CDR2 SVGAGI. This CDR3 is built from 16 residues. The CDR3 protein is CASSYSARAAKNIQYF. In DNA, the CDR3 is TGTGCCAGCAGTTACTCGGCCAGGGCCGCCAAAAACATTCAGTACTTC.

In its sample, this clonotype was seen many times. The chain combines TRBV30 with TRBJ2-7; D is tentatively TRBD1 or TRBD2 (5 bases each). Per the germline V gene, CDR1 is GTSNPN and CDR2 is SVGIG (reference sequence). The CDR3 consists of 14 residues. V lost 5 bases, J lost 0 bases, and 14 bases lay in between. This CDR3 is CAWDFGTVSYEQYF. CDR3 DNA: TGTGCCTGGGACTTTGGGACGGTCTCCTACGAGCAGTACTTC. Filled out from reference TRBV30 and TRBJ2-7, the complete variable domain reads SQTIHQWPATLVQPVGSPLSLECTVEGTSNPNLYWYRQAAGRGLQLLFYSVGIGQISSEVPQNLSASRPQDRQFILSSKKLLLSDSGFYLCAWDFGTVSYEQYFGPGTRLTVT.

This clonotype has just a few counts. The chain uses TRBV7-8 and TRBJ1-6, with D uncertain. Trimming pared 5 bases from V and 5 bases from J, leaving 16 bases between. Germline V gene sequence: CDR1 SGHVS, CDR2 FQNEAQ. The CDR3 runs to 16 residues. CDR3 amino acids: CASSRVRTDDNSPLHF. In nucleotides, the CDR3 is TGTGCCAGCAGCCGGGTACGGACCGATGATAATTCACCCCTCCACTTT. Together with reference TRBV7-8 and TRBJ1-6, the CDR3 gives the full variable domain: GAGVSQSPRYKVAKRGQDVALRCDPISGHVSLFWYQQALGQGPEFLTYFQNEAQLDKSGLPSDRFFAERPEGSVSTLKIQRTQQEDSAVYLCASSRVRTDDNSPLHFGNGTRLTVT.

The table lists this clonotype with a few counts. This chain joins TRBV20-1 and TRBJ2-1; TRBD2 matches 7 bases. The V gene's germline CDR1 is DFQATT and CDR2 SNEGSKA (reference sequence). V trimming: 3 bases; J trimming: 7 bases; junction bases outside the gene matches: 9. This CDR3 spans 14 amino acids. The CDR3 region is CSARRLAEWNEQFF. DNA for the CDR3: TGCAGTGCTAGGAGGCTAGCGGAATGGAATGAGCAGTTCTTC.

This clonotype showed up just a few times. V is TRBV20-1 and J is TRBJ2-7, with TRBD1 identical over 9 bases. The V and J ends lost 0 bases and 5 bases, in that order; junction bases with no gene match: 8. Germline V gene data show CDR1 as DFQATT and CDR2 as SNEGSKA (reference sequence). This CDR3 is 15 amino acids long. The CDR3 protein is CSARDQGQGIHEQYF. Written as DNA, the CDR3 is TGCAGTGCTAGAGATCAGGGACAGGGTATACACGAGCAGTACTTC.

This clonotype was picked up a small number of times. J is TRBJ2-7 and V is TRBV12-3 or TRBV12-4; a weak D match, TRBD2 (5 bases). V lost 7 bases to trimming and J lost 1 base, with 17 bases between them. The CDR3 totals 15 residues. For the CDR3, the DNA is TGTGCCAGCACCAACGACCATCGGGGTTCCTACGAGCAGTACTTC. This sequence encodes CASTNDHRGSYEQYF.

This clonotype was recorded a few times. This chain connects TRBV28 to TRBJ2-7; the match to TRBD2 covers 7 bases. Per germline, CDR1 MDHEN and CDR2 SYDVKM. CDR3 size: 18 residues. Losses at the gene ends were 5 bases for V and 0 bases for J; bases not matched to a gene: 16. The CDR3 DNA follows: TGTGCCAGCAGTCCTATCTTCATGGGGACTAAAGACTCCTACGAGCAGTACTTC. As protein: CASSPIFMGTKDSYEQYF.

This clonotype was seen at least ten times. The V and J genes are TRBV7-2 and TRBJ2-5; 10 bases align to TRBD2. The CDR3 loop spans 17 amino acids. V gave up 0 bases and J gave up 7 bases; unmatched junction bases: 11. Germline V gene data show CDR1 as SGHTA and CDR2 as FQGNSA. For the CDR3, the DNA is TGTGCCAGCAGCTTAGCCGGCTCGGGGGTAGCGGGAGGGACCCAGTACTTC. Residues: CASSLAGSGVAGGTQYF.

The chain recombines TRBV7-2 with TRBJ2-5; TRBD2 might be the D (6 bases). The CDR3 runs 14 residues. The germline V gene encodes CDR1 SGHTA and CDR2 FQGNSA. V was cut by 3 bases and J by 3 bases, with 11 bases left in between. CDR3 nucleotide sequence: TGTGCCAGCAGCTTTATGCGGGGCGAAGAGACCCAGTACTTC. It translates to CASSFMRGEETQYF.

The V gene is TRBV6-5, the J gene TRBJ2-1; D tentatively reads TRBD1 or TRBD2 (5 bases each). CDR3 length: 21 amino acids. Germline assignment: CDR1 MNHEY and CDR2 SVGAGI. The germline V and J ends were trimmed by 0 bases and 4 bases, with 28 bases remaining between them. This CDR3 is CASSYSMRTGPTLQLYNEQFF. The DNA of the CDR3 is TGTGCCAGCAGTTACTCGATGCGAACGGGACCGACACTCCAGTTATACAATGAGCAGTTCTTC.

The chain carries TRBV6-1 and TRBJ2-1, with D possibly being TRBD2 (6 bases). Germline lookup yields CDR1 MNHNS and CDR2 SASEGT. CDR3 length: 16 amino acids. V lost 1 base to trimming and J lost 0 bases, with 10 bases between them. The CDR3 DNA follows: TGTGCCAGCAGTGAAGGGGCGGGATTCTCCTACAATGAGCAGTTCTTC. Residues: CASSEGAGFSYNEQFF.

The chain carries TRBV13 and TRBJ2-3; D may be TRBD1 (6 bases). From germline, CDR1 is PRHDT and CDR2 FYEKMQ (reference sequence). V was shortened by 3 bases and J by 1 base, with 14 bases between the two germline ends. This CDR3 region has 16 residues. The CDR3 region is CASSFGQKKGTDTQYF. The CDR3, as DNA: TGTGCCAGCAGCTTTGGACAGAAAAAGGGCACAGATACGCAGTATTTT.

In this sample, this clonotype turned up a few times. The gene calls are TRBV20-1 and TRBJ2-2; D is unclear. This CDR3 spans 12 amino acids. Germline lookup yields CDR1 DFQATT and CDR2 SNEGSKA (reference sequence). The ends were cut back, 3 bases at V and 5 bases at J, with 7 bases in the middle. In DNA form, the CDR3 reads TGCAGTGCTAGTATAAGTACCGGGGAGCTGTTTTTT. It encodes CSASISTGELFF.

This clonotype was counted once. The chain has TRBV27 and TRBJ1-2; TRBD1 might be the D (5 bases). V gave up 5 bases and J gave up 0 bases, with 10 bases separating them. CDR3 length: 14 residues. CDR1 and CDR2 from the germline V gene are MNHEY and SMNVEV (reference sequence). DNA of the CDR3: TGTGCCAGCAGTATGAGAGGGGCTAACTATGGCTACACCTTC. It encodes CASSMRGANYGYTF.

This clonotype has a handful of counts. The chain joins TRBV10-3 to TRBJ1-6; D gene ambiguous. V was clipped by 6 bases and J by 6 bases, with 15 bases between them. The V gene's germline CDR1 is ENHRY and CDR2 SYGVKD. The CDR3 consists of 15 residues. The CDR3 DNA follows: TGTGCCATCAGAGACGGTGGGGAAGGTAATTCACCCCTCCACTTT. Translating gives CAIRDGGEGNSPLHF.